This T cell receptor (beta chain) was sequenced in a study of neurological immune-mediated disorders. Overall study findings and caveats: While HTLV-1-associated myelopathy showed the greatest TCR clonal expansion, multiple sclerosis showed the least, falling below healthy controls.

The time point here: longitudinal time-point 3. At least ten counts were recorded for this clonotype. Its antigen remains unidentified. Each TCR transcript was tagged with a 10-nucleotide random UMI during 5'RACE. Every sequencing run drew on 15-18 subjects and yielded over 180 million TCR-beta sequences. TCRdb redid the calling of the 5' RACE reads with MiXCR, one entry per CDR3 protein. The table shows roughly 100,000 distinct CDR3 sequences, with 10% to 12% occurring only once. The sample consisted of PBMCs. The source is a female donor with HTLV-1-associated myelopathy (HAM/TSP).

CDR3 region: CASSWSRDAYNEQFF. In DNA, the CDR3 is TGCGCCAGCAGCTGGTCTAGGGACGCCTACAATGAGCAGTTCTTC. The chain couples TRBV5-1 to TRBJ2-1, with D possibly called TRBD1 or TRBD2 (5 bases each). The CDR3 covers 15 residues. Between the trimmed V and J ends, which lost 3 bases and 2 bases, there was a span of 12 bases. Germline values: CDR1 SGHRS, CDR2 YFSETQ.